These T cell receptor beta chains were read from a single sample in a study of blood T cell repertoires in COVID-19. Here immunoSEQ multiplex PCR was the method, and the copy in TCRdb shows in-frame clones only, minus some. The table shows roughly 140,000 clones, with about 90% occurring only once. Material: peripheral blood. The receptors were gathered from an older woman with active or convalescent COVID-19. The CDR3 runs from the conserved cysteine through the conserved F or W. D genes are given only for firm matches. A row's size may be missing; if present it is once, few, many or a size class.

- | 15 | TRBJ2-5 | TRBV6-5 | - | CASRAPTGSQETQYF | TGTGCCAGCAGAGCCCCTACAGGGTCTCAAGAGACCCAGTACTTC
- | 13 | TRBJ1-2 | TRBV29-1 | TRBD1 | CSVDRQGRGGYTF | TGCAGCGTAGATAGACAGGGGCGCGGGGGCTACACCTTC
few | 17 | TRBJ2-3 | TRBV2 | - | CASSVNGGPSSTDTQYF | TGTGCCAGCAGTGTCAACGGGGGGCCTTCATCAACAGATACGCAGTATTTT
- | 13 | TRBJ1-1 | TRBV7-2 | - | CASSLSVNTEAFF | TGTGCCAGCAGCTTGTCCGTGAACACTGAAGCTTTCTTT
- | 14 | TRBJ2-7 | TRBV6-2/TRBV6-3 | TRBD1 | CASSGRGLGYEQYF | TGTGCCAGCAGTGGCAGGGGGCTCGGCTACGAGCAGTACTTC
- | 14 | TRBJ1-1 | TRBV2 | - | CASSEQGPNTEAFF | TGTGCCAGCAGTGAACAGGGGCCGAACACTGAAGCTTTCTTT
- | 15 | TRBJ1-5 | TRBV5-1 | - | CASSLAGNSNQPQHF | TGCGCCAGCAGCTTAGCAGGGAACAGCAATCAGCCCCAGCATTTT
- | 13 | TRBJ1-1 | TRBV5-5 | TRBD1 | CASSLYRGTEAFF | TGTGCCAGCAGCTTATACAGGGGTACTGAAGCTTTCTTT
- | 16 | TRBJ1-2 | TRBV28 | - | CASSAYIRGANYGYTF | TGTGCCAGCAGTGCCTACATCAGGGGAGCTAACTATGGCTACACCTTC
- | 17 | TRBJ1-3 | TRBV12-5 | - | CASGLVKGRISGNTIYF | TGTGCTAGTGGTTTGGTAAAGGGGAGGATCTCTGGAAACACCATATATTTT
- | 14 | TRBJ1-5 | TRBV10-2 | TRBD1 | CASSAGTADQPQHF | TGCGCCAGCAGTGCCGGGACAGCTGATCAGCCCCAGCATTTT